Following are 28 T cell receptor beta chains from one sample sequenced in a study of CD8 T cells in Susac syndrome. Random hexamers were used to reverse transcribe roughly 0.5 to 1 ug of RNA. One entry per CDR3 protein results from TCRdb running MiXCR on the immunoSEQ multiplex PCR reads. The top ten clones hold approximately 0.5% of a sample with some 75,000 distinct CDR3 sequences, approximately 93% of them seen once. The sample taken for sequencing was CD8+ T cells from PBMCs. The receptors shown here come from a human donor with Susac syndrome.

The J gene is TRBJ2-7, the V gene TRBV5-6, with 7 bases fitting TRBD2. The CDR3 covers 16 residues. Germline CDR1 reads SGHDT; CDR2 reads YYEEEE. After removal of 6 bases from V and 1 base from J, the junction contained 13 bases not matched to a gene. CDR3 in DNA: TGTGCCAGCACCTACAATGGGCTAGCGGCATCCTACGAGCAGTACTTC. Translating gives CASTYNGLAASYEQYF.

This clonotype appeared once. The chain has TRBV12-5 and TRBJ1-2; D is perhaps TRBD1 (5 bases). Per germline, CDR1 LGHNT and CDR2 FRNRAP. Trimming stripped 7 bases from V and 6 bases from J, with 18 bases between. CDR3 length: 14 amino acids. The CDR3 region is CASALSGQTDGYTF. The CDR3 region has the DNA TGTGCTAGTGCCCTATCAGGGCAGACAGATGGCTACACCTTC.

The count of this clonotype is one. The chain has TRBV19 and TRBJ1-6; D is unresolved. Deletions cut 9 bases from V and 6 bases from J, with 18 bases between. Germline CDR1 reads LNHDA; CDR2 reads SQIVND (reference sequence). The length of the CDR3 is 15 residues. The CDR3 here is CASSLSGMRNSPLHF. The CDR3 DNA follows: TGTGCCAGCTCGTTATCGGGGATGCGTAATTCACCCCTCCACTTT.

This sequence joins TRBV5-6 and TRBJ2-1; 12 nucleotides line up with TRBD2. The ends lost 9 bases at V and 7 bases at J; junction bases unmatched: 5. CDR3 length equals 13 residues. In germline, CDR1 is SGHDT, CDR2 YYEEEE. The CDR3 sequence is CATASGRENEQFF. The CDR3 nucleotides read TGTGCCACAGCTAGCGGGAGGGAAAATGAGCAGTTCTTC.

The rearrangement joins TRBV12-3 or TRBV12-4 to TRBJ1-1; TRBD1 might be the D (5 bases). Trimming removed 6 bases at V and 6 bases at J, with 14 bases between. The CDR3 runs to 13 residues. Written as DNA, the CDR3 is TGTGCCAGCAGCCCCCTCGGGGGTCCTGAAGCTTTCTTT. It codes for CASSPLGGPEAFF.

Only one count was recorded for this clonotype. The gene calls are TRBV20-1 and TRBJ2-3; the D is unclear. Trimming took 1 base from V and 3 from J, leaving 8 bases between them. CDR1 is DFQATT and CDR2 is SNEGSKA in the germline V gene (reference sequence). The CDR3 sequence is 13 residues long. CDR3 coding DNA: TGCAGTGCTAGAGCCCGACTTACAGATACGCAGTATTTT. This encodes CSARARLTDTQYF.

This rearrangement joins TRBV9 to TRBJ1-1, with D tentatively TRBD1 (5 bases). Trimming cost V 1 base and J 5 bases, with 9 bases left between them. The germline CDR1 and CDR2 sequences are SGDLS and YYNGEE. This CDR3 comprises 13 residues. This chain's CDR3 is CASSVQGGTEAFF. CDR3 nucleotide sequence: TGTGCCAGCAGCGTACAGGGCGGTACTGAAGCTTTCTTT.

The chain combines TRBV7-9 with TRBJ2-7; D not certain. V lost 6 bases and J lost 4, with 16 bases in between. The CDR3 totals 14 residues. CDR1 is SEHNR, CDR2 FQNEAQ, per germline (reference sequence). DNA for the CDR3: TGTGCCAGCAGTCCACACGTAGCCTCTTACGAGCAGTACTTC. Its protein is CASSPHVASYEQYF.

The chain employs TRBV6-1 and TRBJ2-2; TRBD2 agrees at 7 bases. J lost 7 bases, V lost 8 bases, and 19 bases had no gene match. CDR1 is MNHNS and CDR2 is SASEGT in the germline V gene. The CDR3 has 17 amino acids. CDR3 DNA sequence: TGTGCCAGCGGGATTGGGGGGAGGGCCTTTAATGGCGGGGAGCTGTTTTTT. It specifies CASGIGGRAFNGGELFF.

This chain links TRBV20-1 with TRBJ2-3, with D possibly being TRBD1 (8 bases). V shed 5 bases and J shed 2 bases, with 17 bases lying between them. CDR3 length equals 15 residues. CDR1 is DFQATT, CDR2 SNEGSKA, per germline (reference sequence). CDR3 loop: CSASGQGGVTDTQYF. CDR3 in DNA: TGCAGTGCTTCCGGACAGGGAGGGGTCACAGATACGCAGTATTTT.

The chain couples TRBV12-3 or TRBV12-4 to TRBJ2-2, with D maybe TRBD2 (6 bases). V was shortened by 7 bases and J by 6 bases, with 9 bases between the two germline ends. This CDR3 region has 12 residues. The CDR3 region is CASTPGAGELFF. The DNA for the CDR3 is TGTGCCAGCACCCCGGGAGCCGGGGAGCTGTTTTTT.

This chain links TRBV4-3 with TRBJ2-1; D not resolved. This CDR3 has 15 residues. V was shortened by 0 bases and J by 7 bases, with 13 bases between the two germline ends. In germline, CDR1 is LGHNA, CDR2 YSLEER. The DNA for the CDR3 is TGCGCCAGCAGCCAAGATATCGGATTTTGGAATGAGCAGTTCTTC. Encoded protein: CASSQDIGFWNEQFF.

This chain links TRBV20-1 with TRBJ2-1, with TRBD1 matching 7 bases. CDR1 is DFQATT and CDR2 is SNEGSKA in the germline V gene (reference sequence). The CDR3 consists of 12 residues. The ends lost 3 bases at V and 13 bases at J; junction bases unmatched: 9. The CDR3 spells CSASTGTEDQFF. The CDR3 nucleotides are TGCAGTGCTAGCACCGGGACAGAGGATCAGTTCTTC.

This sequence joins TRBV3-1 and TRBJ2-7; D not certain. This CDR3 spans 11 amino acids. Per the germline V gene, CDR1 is LGHDT and CDR2 is YNNKEL (reference sequence). Deletions cut 1 base from V and 5 bases from J, with 3 bases between. In DNA, the CDR3 is TGTGCCAGCAGCCAAGTAGACGAGCAGTACTTC. This encodes CASSQVDEQYF.

The V and J genes are TRBV6-2 or TRBV6-3 and TRBJ1-2; TRBD1 is a possible D gene (6 bases). Germline loops: CDR1 MNHEY, CDR2 SVGEGT. This CDR3 has 12 residues. V lost 7 bases and J lost 8, with 14 bases in between. CDR3 sequence (DNA): TGTGCCAGCACCACAGGGTTCGACGGCTACACCTTC. Amino acid sequence: CASTTGFDGYTF.

The chain joins TRBV10-3 to TRBJ2-6, with 7 nucleotides matching TRBD1. Germline V gene lookup returns CDR1 ENHRY and CDR2 SYGVKD. Trimming removed 3 bases from V and 0 bases from J; junction bases left unmatched: 17. The CDR3 runs to 21 residues. The CDR3 nucleotides read TGTGCCATCAGTGAACCAGACGTCCCCGGGGACAGCATCTCTGGGGCCAACGTCCTGACTTTC. It yields the protein CAISEPDVPGDSISGANVLTF.

The gene calls are TRBV20-1 and TRBJ1-5; D is ambiguous. The CDR3 extends over 14 amino acids. The V and J ends lost 4 bases and 7 bases respectively, with 17 bases between them. From germline, CDR1 is DFQATT and CDR2 SNEGSKA (reference sequence). CDR3 residues: CSAKDDYSSQPQHF. The CDR3, as DNA: TGCAGTGCTAAAGACGACTATAGTAGCCAGCCCCAGCATTTT.

The rearrangement joins TRBV2 to TRBJ2-6; no reliable D call. This CDR3 has 16 amino acids. Deletions cut 6 bases from V and 0 bases from J, with 12 bases between. CDR1 SNHLY and CDR2 FYNNEI come from the germline V gene. The CDR3 DNA is TGTGCCAGCAGCATCCTGGGTTACTCTGGGGCCAACGTCCTGACTTTC. Translating it yields CASSILGYSGANVLTF.

DNA for the CDR3: TGCGCCAGCAGCTTAAGCGAGGCCGGGACCGAAAATGAGCAGTTCTTC. Translated, it gives CASSLSEAGTENEQFF. The genes are TRBV4-1 and TRBJ2-1; D could derive from TRBD1 or TRBD2 (5 bases each). Germline CDR1 is MGHRA and CDR2 is YSYEKL. Trimming stripped 5 bases from V and 7 bases from J, with 21 bases between. The CDR3 spans 16 residues.

The chain has TRBV29-1 and TRBJ2-1; D is perhaps TRBD2 (6 bases). Germline CDR1 SQVTM, CDR2 ANQGSEA. The CDR3 is 16 amino acids. The V and J ends lost 3 bases and 6 bases respectively, with 21 bases between them. The CDR3 spells CSVEGGDAPGSNEQFF. As DNA, the CDR3 is TGCAGCGTTGAGGGCGGGGACGCCCCAGGGAGCAATGAGCAGTTCTTC.

This clonotype was seen only once. The chain joins TRBV25-1 to TRBJ2-7; 9 bases align to TRBD1. The CDR3 runs to 15 residues. Germline V gives CDR1 MGHDK, CDR2 SYGVNS. The V segment lost 6 bases and the J segment 5 bases; nucleotides outside the gene matches: 11. The CDR3 spells CASSLVGTGSDEQYF. CDR3 DNA: TGTGCCAGCAGCCTCGTCGGGACAGGGAGTGACGAGCAGTACTTC.

This chain links TRBV29-1 with TRBJ2-1; 10 bases agree with TRBD2. Germline CDR1 and CDR2: SQVTM and ANQGSEA. V dropped 3 bases and J dropped 10; count of bases not matched to a gene: 6. CDR3 size: 13 residues. CDR3 coding DNA: TGCAGCGTTGATGGGACTAGCGTCGAGGAGCAGTTCTTC. Its translation: CSVDGTSVEEQFF.

The chain uses TRBV18 and TRBJ1-3; TRBD1 might be the D (5 bases). V was cut by 3 bases and J by 9 bases, with 18 bases left in between. Germline-derived CDR1 and CDR2 are KGHSH and LQKENI. This CDR3 has 15 residues. The CDR3 DNA follows: TGTGCCAGCTCACCGGTACAGGCCAGGCTGGGCACCATATATTTT. Residues: CASSPVQARLGTIYF.

This clonotype has only one observation. The chain joins TRBV4-2 to TRBJ1-4; D remains unclear. The CDR3 extends over 12 amino acids. With 0 bases removed from V and 8 bases from J, the gap between germline ends came to 4 bases. CDR1 LGHNA and CDR2 YNFKEQ come from the germline V gene. CDR3: CASSQDNEKLFF. The CDR3, as DNA: TGTGCCAGCAGCCAAGACAACGAAAAACTGTTTTTT.

This chain links TRBV19 with TRBJ1-5; 9 bases map to TRBD1. Germline lookup yields CDR1 LNHDA and CDR2 SQIVND (reference sequence). The J segment lost 4 bases and the V segment lost 1 base, leaving 2 bases of the junction unmatched. This CDR3 spans 15 amino acids. The CDR3 loop reads CASSIATGGNQPQHF. The CDR3 bases are TGTGCCAGTAGTATAGCGACAGGGGGGAATCAGCCCCAGCATTTT.

The chain couples TRBV3-1 to TRBJ1-2; D ambiguous. Germline V CDR1 and CDR2: LGHDT, YNNKEL (reference sequence). The V end lost 2 bases, the J end lost 3 bases, and 22 bases lay between the germline ends. The CDR3 sequence is 18 residues long. CDR3 amino acids: CASSQRERRSVGDYGYTF. CDR3 DNA sequence: TGTGCCAGCAGCCAAAGGGAAAGACGGAGCGTTGGAGACTATGGCTACACCTTC.

The chain carries TRBV29-1 and TRBJ2-1, with 12 bases matching TRBD2. From germline, CDR1 is SQVTM and CDR2 ANQGSEA. CDR3 size: 16 residues. With 7 bases clipped from V and 4 bases from J, the junction kept 11 bases outside the gene matches. The CDR3 DNA reads as TGCAGCGCCGCGGGCCGGACTAGCGGGACTTACAATGAGCAGTTCTTC. This sequence encodes CSAAGRTSGTYNEQFF.

V is TRBV20-1 and J is TRBJ1-1; 8 bases align to TRBD1. Germline CDR1 reads DFQATT; CDR2 reads SNEGSKA (reference sequence). J was trimmed by 4 bases and V by 5 bases; bases with no gene match: 21. This CDR3 has 18 residues. CDR3 DNA sequence: TGCAGTGCTTACTCCATTACTCGAAACAGGGGGGTTGGCACTGAAGCTTTCTTT. Its protein is CSAYSITRNRGVGTEAFF.